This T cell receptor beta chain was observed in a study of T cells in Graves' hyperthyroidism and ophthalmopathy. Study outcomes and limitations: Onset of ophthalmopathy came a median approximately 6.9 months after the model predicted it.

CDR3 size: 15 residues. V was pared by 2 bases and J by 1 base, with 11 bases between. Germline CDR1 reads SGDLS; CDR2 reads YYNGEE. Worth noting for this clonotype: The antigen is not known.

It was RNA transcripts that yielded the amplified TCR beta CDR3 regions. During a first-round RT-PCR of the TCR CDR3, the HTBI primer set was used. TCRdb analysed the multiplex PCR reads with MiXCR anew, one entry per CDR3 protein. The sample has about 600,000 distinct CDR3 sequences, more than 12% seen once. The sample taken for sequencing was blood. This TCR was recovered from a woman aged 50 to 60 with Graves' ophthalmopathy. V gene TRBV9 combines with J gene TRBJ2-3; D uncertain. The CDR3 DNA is TGTGCCAGCAGCGTCCTGGAGTCTGGCACAGATACGCAGTATTTT. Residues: CASSVLESGTDTQYF. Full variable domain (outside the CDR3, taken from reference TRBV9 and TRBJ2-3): DSGVTQTPKHLITATGQRVTLRCSPRSGDLSVYWYQQSLDQGLQFLIQYYNGEERAKGNILERFSAQQFPDLHSELNLSSLELGDSALYFCASSVLESGTDTQYFGPGTRLTVL.